This T cell receptor (beta chain) derives from a study of T cells in Graves' hyperthyroidism and ophthalmopathy. It was RNA transcripts that yielded the amplified TCR beta CDR3 regions. HTBI primers were employed in a first-round RT-PCR of the TCR CDR3. TCRdb redid the calling of the multiplex PCR reads with MiXCR, one entry per CDR3 protein. This sample has under 700,000 distinct CDR3 sequences; 46% occur once, and the top ten carry about 8.2%. This CDR3 is built from 15 residues. CDR1 and CDR2 from the germline V gene are LGHNA and YNFKEQ. After removal of 1 base from V and 1 base from J, the junction contained 3 bases not matched to a gene.

This chain joins TRBV4-2 and TRBJ1-1; 7 positions agree with TRBD1. The sample was peripheral blood or thyroid tissue (not recorded which). This clonotype originated in a woman aged 18-35 years with Graves' hyperthyroidism. This CDR3 reads CASSQGQGPNTEAFF. CDR3 coding DNA: TGTGCCAGCAGCCAAGGACAGGGCCCGAACACTGAAGCTTTCTTT.